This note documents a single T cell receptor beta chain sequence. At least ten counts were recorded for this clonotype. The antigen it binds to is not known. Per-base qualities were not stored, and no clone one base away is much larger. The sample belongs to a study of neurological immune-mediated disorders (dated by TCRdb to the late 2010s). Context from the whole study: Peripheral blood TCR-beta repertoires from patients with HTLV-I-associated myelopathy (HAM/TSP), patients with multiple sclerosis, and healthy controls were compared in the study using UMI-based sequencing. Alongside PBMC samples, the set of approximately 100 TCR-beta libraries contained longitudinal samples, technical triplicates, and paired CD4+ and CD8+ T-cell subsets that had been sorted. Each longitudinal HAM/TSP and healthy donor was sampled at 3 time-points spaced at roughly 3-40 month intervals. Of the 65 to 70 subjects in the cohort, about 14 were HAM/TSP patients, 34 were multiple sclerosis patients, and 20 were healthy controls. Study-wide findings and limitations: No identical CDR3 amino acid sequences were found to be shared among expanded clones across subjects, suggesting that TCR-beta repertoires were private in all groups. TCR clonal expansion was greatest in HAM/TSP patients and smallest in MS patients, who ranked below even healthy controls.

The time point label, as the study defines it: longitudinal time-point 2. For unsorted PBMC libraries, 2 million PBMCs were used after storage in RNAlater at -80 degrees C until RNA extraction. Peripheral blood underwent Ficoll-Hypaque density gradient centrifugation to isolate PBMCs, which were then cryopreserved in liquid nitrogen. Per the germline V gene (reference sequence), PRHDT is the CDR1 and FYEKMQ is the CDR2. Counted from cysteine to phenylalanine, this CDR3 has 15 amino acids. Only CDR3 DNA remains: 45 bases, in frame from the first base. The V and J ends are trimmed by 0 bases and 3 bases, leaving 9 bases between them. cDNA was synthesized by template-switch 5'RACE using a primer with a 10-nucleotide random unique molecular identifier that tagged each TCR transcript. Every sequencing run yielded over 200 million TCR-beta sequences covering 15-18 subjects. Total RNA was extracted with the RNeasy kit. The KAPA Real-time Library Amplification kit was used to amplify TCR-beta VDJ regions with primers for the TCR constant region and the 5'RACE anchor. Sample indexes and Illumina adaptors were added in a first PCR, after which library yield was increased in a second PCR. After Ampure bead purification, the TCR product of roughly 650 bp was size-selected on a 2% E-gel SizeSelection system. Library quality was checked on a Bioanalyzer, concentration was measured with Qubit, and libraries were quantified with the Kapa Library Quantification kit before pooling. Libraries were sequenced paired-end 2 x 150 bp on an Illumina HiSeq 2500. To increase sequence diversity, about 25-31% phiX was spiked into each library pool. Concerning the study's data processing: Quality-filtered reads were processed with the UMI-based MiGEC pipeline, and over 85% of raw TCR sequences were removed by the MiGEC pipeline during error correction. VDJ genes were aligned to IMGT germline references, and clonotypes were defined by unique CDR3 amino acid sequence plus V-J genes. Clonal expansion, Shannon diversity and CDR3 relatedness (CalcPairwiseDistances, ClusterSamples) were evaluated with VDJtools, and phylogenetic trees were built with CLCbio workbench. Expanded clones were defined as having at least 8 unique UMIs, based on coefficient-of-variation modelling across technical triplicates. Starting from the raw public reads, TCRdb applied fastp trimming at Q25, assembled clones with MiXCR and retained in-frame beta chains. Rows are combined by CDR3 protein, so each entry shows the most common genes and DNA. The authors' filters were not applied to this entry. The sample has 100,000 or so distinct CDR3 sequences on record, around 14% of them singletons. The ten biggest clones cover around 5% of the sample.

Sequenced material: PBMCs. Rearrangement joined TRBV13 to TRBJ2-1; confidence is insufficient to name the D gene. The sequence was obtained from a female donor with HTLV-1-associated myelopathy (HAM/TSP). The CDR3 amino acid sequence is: CASSLGSTLYNEQFF. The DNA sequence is TGTGCCAGCAGCTTAGGCTCAACTCTCTACAATGAGCAGTTCTTC. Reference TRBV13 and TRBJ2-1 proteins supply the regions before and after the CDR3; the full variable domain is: AAGVIQSPRHLIKEKRETATLKCYPIPRHDTVYWYQQGPGQDPQFLISFYEKMQSDKGSIPDRFSAQQFSDYHSELNMSSLELGDSALYFCASSLGSTLYNEQFFGPGTRLTVL.